This is a list of T cell receptor beta chains from one sample in a study of shared clonotypes between healthy human individuals. Libraries were prepared by immunoSEQ multiplex PCR; TCRdb keeps only in-frame clonotypes and omits some of them. Found here are about 230,000 clones, 50% to 80% of them singletons; the top ten hold around 10%. The sequenced material came from memory CD4+ T cells sorted from blood. The receptors were gathered from a young man in good health. Each CDR3 is given with its conserved first and last residue.

v_gene: TRBV5-6
j_gene: TRBJ1-3
CDR3aa: CASSWGVTGNTIYF

v_gene: TRBV5-1
j_gene: TRBJ2-5
CDR3aa: CASSLSPGTGQETQYF

v_gene: TRBV9
j_gene: TRBJ1-1
CDR3aa: CASSSTDQWTEAFF

v_gene: TRBV15
j_gene: TRBJ2-3
CDR3aa: CATSRALGLAGDTDTQYF

v_gene: TRBV28
j_gene: TRBJ2-5
CDR3aa: CATRPAGGRETQYF

v_gene: TRBV6-5
j_gene: TRBJ2-7
CDR3aa: CASSYGTLGYEQYF

v_gene: TRBV4-2
j_gene: TRBJ2-7
CDR3aa: CASSQDLSGVYYEQYF

v_gene: TRBV19
j_gene: TRBJ1-4
CDR3aa: CASATGRGEKLFF

v_gene: TRBV5-5
j_gene: TRBJ2-5
CDR3aa: CASSHSQLQETQYF

v_gene: TRBV5-4
j_gene: TRBJ2-2
CDR3aa: CASSSTGQGAGELFF

v_gene: TRBV5-4
j_gene: TRBJ2-1
CDR3aa: CASSFRGLAGDSYNEQFF

v_gene: TRBV2
j_gene: TRBJ2-5
CDR3aa: CASSVDHQETQYF

v_gene: TRBV30
j_gene: TRBJ1-1
CDR3aa: CAWSVWGVVSEAFF

v_gene: TRBV7-7
j_gene: TRBJ2-7
CDR3aa: CASSFTSGSYEQYF

v_gene: TRBV5-5
j_gene: TRBJ2-1
CDR3aa: CASSLAGDNEQFF

v_gene: TRBV11-2
j_gene: TRBJ1-1
CDR3aa: CASSLDRDTEAFF

v_gene: TRBV7-3
j_gene: TRBJ2-1
CDR3aa: CASSQPGSHEQFF

v_gene: TRBV10-2
j_gene: TRBJ2-1
CDR3aa: CASSGTSGVSSYNEQFF

v_gene: TRBV5-6
j_gene: TRBJ2-3
CDR3aa: CASSLRTPGRDTQYF

v_gene: TRBV18
j_gene: TRBJ1-2
CDR3aa: CASSPQFGYTF

v_gene: TRBV27
j_gene: TRBJ1-5
CDR3aa: CASMDNSGRYSNQPQHF

v_gene: TRBV4-1
j_gene: TRBJ2-2
CDR3aa: CASSQGGHSLTGELFF

v_gene: TRBV7-9
j_gene: TRBJ2-1
CDR3aa: CASSFGDSRGVGEQFF

v_gene: TRBV7-2
j_gene: TRBJ2-7
CDR3aa: CASSLYRTSGSPGYF

v_gene: TRBV2
j_gene: TRBJ2-2
CDR3aa: CASSDPGELFF

v_gene: TRBV5-1
j_gene: TRBJ2-5
CDR3aa: CASSSGTSGQETQYF